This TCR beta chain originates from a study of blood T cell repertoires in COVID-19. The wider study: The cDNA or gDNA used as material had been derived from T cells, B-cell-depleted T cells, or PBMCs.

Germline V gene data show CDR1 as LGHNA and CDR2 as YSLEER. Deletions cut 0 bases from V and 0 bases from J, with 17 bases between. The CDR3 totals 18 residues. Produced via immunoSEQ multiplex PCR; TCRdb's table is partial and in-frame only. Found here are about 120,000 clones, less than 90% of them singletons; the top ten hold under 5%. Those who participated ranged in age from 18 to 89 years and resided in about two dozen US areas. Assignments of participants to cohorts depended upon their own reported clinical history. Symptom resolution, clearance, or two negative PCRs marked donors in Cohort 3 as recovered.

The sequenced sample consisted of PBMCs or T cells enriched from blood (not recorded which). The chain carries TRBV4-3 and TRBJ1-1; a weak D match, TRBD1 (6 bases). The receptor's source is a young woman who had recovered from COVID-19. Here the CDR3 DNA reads TGCGCCAGCAGCCAAGAATTTACCCCGGGACAAATGAACACTGAAGCTTTCTTT. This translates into CASSQEFTPGQMNTEAFF.